The 32 T cell receptor beta chains presented below share a single source sample, sequenced in a study of OX40 agonist ivuxolimab in advanced cancers. TCRdb's copy holds only in-frame clones and misses some; the assay was immunoSEQ multiplex PCR. The data contain roughly 32,000 clones, roughly 79% of them singletons. The sequencing here drew on CD4+ or CD8+ T cells sorted from blood, taken in a trial of the OX40 agonist ivuxolimab. Source of these receptors: an adult with an advanced solid tumor such as melanoma, head and neck, liver or kidney cancer.

J is TRBJ2-3 and V is TRBV5-1, with TRBD2 identical over 11 bases. The germline CDR1 and CDR2 sequences are SGHRS and YFSETQ. The CDR3 runs to 17 residues. The trim removed 0 bases at V and 2 bases at J, leaving 5 bases unmatched. The CDR3 DNA reads TGCGCCAGCAGCTTGGAGAGACTAGCGGGATACACAGATACGCAGTATTTT. Its translation is CASSLERLAGYTDTQYF. Drawing the rest from reference TRBV5-1 and TRBJ2-3, the complete variable domain is KAGVTQTPRYLIKTRGQQVTLSCSPISGHRSVSWYQQTPGQGLQFLFEYFSETQRNKGNFPGRFSGRQFSNSRSEMNVSTLELGDSALYLCASSLERLAGYTDTQYFGPGTRLTVL.

The genes are TRBV2 and TRBJ1-1; D gene unclear. The V and J ends lost 6 bases and 1 base respectively, with 6 bases between them. This CDR3 contains 12 residues. In germline, CDR1 is SNHLY, CDR2 FYNNEI. DNA of the CDR3: TGTGCCAGCAGCAAAGAGAACACTGAAGCTTTCTTT. Translated, it gives CASSKENTEAFF.

This chain joins TRBV5-6 and TRBJ2-7; 7 bases map to TRBD1. V shed 1 base and J 2 bases; nucleotides not matched to a gene: 6. CDR3 size: 15 residues. Germline-derived CDR1 and CDR2 are SGHDT and YYEEEE. The CDR3 loop is CASSLKRTGPYEQYF. The CDR3 coding sequence is TGTGCCAGCAGCTTGAAGCGGACAGGTCCCTACGAGCAGTACTTC.

V is TRBV5-4 and J is TRBJ2-5, with 12 bases identical to TRBD2. The J call may be faulty, since TRBJ2-7 better matches the DNA end. CDR1 and CDR2 (germline): SGHNT, YYREEE (reference sequence). CDR3 size: 17 residues. The CDR3 is CASSPGLAGTLSYEQYF. CDR3 DNA sequence: TGTGCCAGCAGCCCGGGACTAGCGGGCACCCTGTCCTACGAGCAGTACTTC.

The V gene is TRBV6-5, the J gene TRBJ1-2; D not certain. The germline V and J ends were trimmed by 5 bases and 1 base, with 2 bases remaining between them. From germline, CDR1 is MNHEY and CDR2 SVGAGI. CDR3 length: 11 amino acids. DNA for the CDR3: TGTGCCAGCAGTCTTAACTATGGCTACACCTTC. This translates into CASSLNYGYTF.

Written as DNA, the CDR3 is TGTGCCAGCAGTTACACACGGACAGGGGGGAACTATGGCTACACCTTC. This sequence encodes CASSYTRTGGNYGYTF. The chain employs TRBV6-5 and TRBJ1-2; 10 bases map to TRBD1. V dropped 2 bases and J dropped 2; count of bases not matched to a gene: 5. Germline V gives CDR1 MNHEY, CDR2 SVGAGI. The CDR3 is made up of 16 amino acids.

The chain combines TRBV4-3 with TRBJ2-2; 8 bases align to TRBD2. With 0 bases clipped from V and 4 bases from J, the junction kept 4 bases outside the gene matches. This CDR3 contains 16 residues. Germline CDR1 reads LGHNA; CDR2 reads YSLEER. This chain's CDR3 is CASSQDSLAGTGELFF. CDR3 nucleotide sequence: TGCGCCAGCAGCCAAGATAGCCTAGCGGGCACCGGGGAGCTGTTTTTT.

The chain recombines TRBV6-1 with TRBJ2-1, with D uncertain. This CDR3 is 13 amino acids long. Germline CDR1 MNHNS, CDR2 SASEGT. The V end lost 10 bases, the J end lost 4 bases, and 14 bases lay between the germline ends. Written as DNA, the CDR3 is TGTGCCACCCACTTTTTCGGTTACAATGAGCAGTTCTTC. Protein product: CATHFFGYNEQFF.

This chain uses TRBV28 with TRBJ1-1; D gene ambiguous. This CDR3 contains 19 residues. The V end lost 1 base, the J end lost 2 bases, and 23 bases lay between the germline ends. Germline V gene data show CDR1 as MDHEN and CDR2 as SYDVKM. DNA for the CDR3: TGTGCCAGCAGTTTATCCCCCCGTCTGGGGTCCAGACGCAACACTGAAGCTTTCTTT. It yields the protein CASSLSPRLGSRRNTEAFF. Based on the CDR3 plus reference TRBV28 and TRBJ1-1, the full variable domain is DVKVTQSSRYLVKRTGEKVFLECVQDMDHENMFWYRQDPGLGLRLIYFSYDVKMKEKGDIPEGYSVSREKKERFSLILESASTNQTSMYLCASSLSPRLGSRRNTEAFFGQGTRLTVV.

The chain couples TRBV7-2 to TRBJ2-7; D gene unclear. The CDR3 is 16 residues long. Looked up from germline, CDR1 is SGHTA and CDR2 is FQGNSA. V lost 1 base, J lost 1 base, and 14 bases lay in between. CDR3 DNA: TGTGCCAGCAGCTTAGATATGGGGTTAGTTTCCTACGAGCAGTACTTC. This gives the protein CASSLDMGLVSYEQYF.

This rearrangement joins TRBV29-1 to TRBJ2-3; 7 nucleotides line up with TRBD1. From germline, CDR1 is SQVTM and CDR2 ANQGSEA. There are 16 residues in the CDR3. V dropped 1 base and J dropped 5; count of bases not matched to a gene: 12. In nucleotides, the CDR3 is TGCAGCGTTGAAGGGGGCAGGGGGTTCTTGTTAGATACGCAGTATTTT. It yields the protein CSVEGGRGFLLDTQYF.

This chain uses TRBV19 with TRBJ1-2; 9 bases fit TRBD1. Germline lookup yields CDR1 LNHDA and CDR2 SQIVND (reference sequence). With V trimmed by 1 base and J by 4 bases, 10 bases remained unmatched. The CDR3 is 17 amino acids. This chain's CDR3 is CASSIVPSGTGTYGYTF. The CDR3, as DNA: TGTGCCAGTAGTATAGTACCCTCCGGGACAGGGACCTATGGCTACACCTTC. The full variable domain, in which reference TRBV19 and TRBJ1-2 provide the parts outside the CDR3, is DGGITQSPKYLFRKEGQNVTLSCEQNLNHDAMYWYRQDPGQGLRLIYYSQIVNDFQKGDIAEGYSVSREKKESFPLTVTSAQKNPTAFYLCASSIVPSGTGTYGYTFGSGTRLTVV.

This clone was counted once. J is TRBJ2-2 and V is TRBV10-1, with unresolved D. CDR1 and CDR2 (germline): WNHNN, SYGVQD (reference sequence). The CDR3 contains 13 residues. Trimming stripped 2 bases from V and 6 bases from J, with 7 bases between. The CDR3 coding sequence is TGCGCCAGCAGTGAGGTAGTGGCCGGGGAGCTGTTTTTT. It yields the protein CASSEVVAGELFF.

This clone has only a few counts. This sequence joins TRBV6-5 and TRBJ2-7; 7 positions agree with TRBD1. The CDR3 has 14 amino acids. V was clipped by 5 bases and J by 3 bases; unmatched bases: 7. Per the germline V gene, CDR1 is MNHEY and CDR2 is SVGAGI. The CDR3: CASSKWTGFYEQYF. The CDR3 bases are TGTGCCAGCAGTAAATGGACAGGATTCTACGAGCAGTACTTC.

In its sample, this clone was seen once. The rearrangement joins TRBV25-1 to TRBJ1-1, with TRBD1 matching over 9 bases. Trimming removed 4 bases from V and 1 base from J; junction bases left unmatched: 1. The CDR3 is made up of 14 amino acids. Germline loops: CDR1 MGHDK, CDR2 SYGVNS. The CDR3, as DNA: TGTGCCAGCAGTGGGGGACAGGGGAACACTGAAGCTTTCTTT. Translating it yields CASSGGQGNTEAFF.

In its sample, this clone was seen a few times. DNA of the CDR3: TGCGCCAGCAGGTGGAGATCTGGCGGGAGGGGGGCAGATACGCAGTATTTT. Translation gives CASRWRSGGRGADTQYF. The V gene is TRBV4-1, the J gene TRBJ2-3, with 9 bases aligning to TRBD2. The ends lost 6 bases at V and 4 bases at J; junction bases unmatched: 14. This CDR3 region has 17 residues. Per the germline V gene, CDR1 is MGHRA and CDR2 is YSYEKL.

The V and J genes are TRBV4-2 and TRBJ2-1, with 7 bases aligning to TRBD2. This CDR3 spans 16 amino acids. V trimming: 6 bases; J trimming: 3 bases; junction bases outside the gene matches: 11. Germline CDR1 and CDR2: LGHNA and YNFKEQ. DNA for the CDR3: TGTGCCAGCAGTCACCCGGGCGGGAGTTTCTACAATGAGCAGTTCTTC. This sequence encodes CASSHPGGSFYNEQFF.

This rearrangement joins TRBV11-1 to TRBJ2-6; 10 bases map to TRBD1. Looked up from germline, CDR1 is SGHAT and CDR2 is FQDESV (reference sequence). The V gene end was trimmed by 5 bases and the J gene end by 3 bases; junction bases not matched to a gene: 10. The CDR3 loop spans 18 amino acids. The CDR3 loop reads CASSRTGTGVVGANVLTF. The DNA of the CDR3 is TGTGCCAGCAGCCGAACCGGGACAGGGGTTGTTGGGGCCAACGTCCTGACTTTC.

V and J are TRBV28 and TRBJ2-7; 10 bases match TRBD1. Germline V gene sequence: CDR1 MDHEN, CDR2 SYDVKM. V shed 4 bases, J shed 3 bases, and the junction held 3 bases outside the gene matches. CDR3 length equals 14 residues. The CDR3 DNA is TGTGCCAGCAGTTCCGGACAGGGGGGCTACGAGCAGTACTTC. This sequence encodes CASSSGQGGYEQYF. Complete variable domain (other parts from reference TRBV28 and TRBJ2-7): DVKVTQSSRYLVKRTGEKVFLECVQDMDHENMFWYRQDPGLGLRLIYFSYDVKMKEKGDIPEGYSVSREKKERFSLILESASTNQTSMYLCASSSGQGGYEQYFGPGTRLTVT.

J is TRBJ1-1 and V is TRBV23-1; TRBD1 is a possible D gene (5 bases). TRBV23-1 is known as an ORF, though its function is uncertain. The V gene lost 2 bases and the J gene lost 1 base, with 11 bases spanning the gap. The CDR3 is made up of 15 amino acids. The CDR3 nucleotides are TGCGCCAGCAGTCAAAGAAGCGGACAGAACACTGAAGCTTTCTTT. It encodes CASSQRSGQNTEAFF.

The chain employs TRBV5-1 and TRBJ1-1; D gene ambiguous. The CDR3 contains 15 residues. V was cut by 2 bases and J by 4 bases, with 15 bases left in between. Per the germline V gene, CDR1 is SGHRS and CDR2 is YFSETQ. CDR3 in amino acids: CASSFRAGPLTEAFF. The CDR3 DNA reads as TGCGCCAGCAGCTTCCGGGCAGGACCCCTCACTGAAGCTTTCTTT. Full variable domain (remainder filled in from reference TRBV5-1 and TRBJ1-1): KAGVTQTPRYLIKTRGQQVTLSCSPISGHRSVSWYQQTPGQGLQFLFEYFSETQRNKGNFPGRFSGRQFSNSRSEMNVSTLELGDSALYLCASSFRAGPLTEAFFGQGTRLTVV.

The chain carries TRBV6-1 and TRBJ1-6, with D possibly being TRBD1 (6 bases). CDR1 is MNHNS, CDR2 SASEGT, per germline. Trimming shortened V by 8 bases and J by 3 bases, and 14 bases separated the two germline ends. CDR3 length equals 15 residues. The CDR3 loop is CASDRDRSYNSPLHF. CDR3 coding DNA: TGTGCCAGCGACCGCGACAGGAGCTATAATTCACCCCTCCACTTT.

The J gene is TRBJ1-1, the V gene TRBV6-6; unclear D gene. The germline V and J ends were trimmed by 6 bases and 8 bases, with 13 bases remaining between them. In germline, CDR1 is MNHNY, CDR2 SVGAGI (reference sequence). The CDR3 length is 12 residues. In DNA, the CDR3 is TGTGCCAGCAGGCCACAATACGGAGAAGCTTTCTTT. As protein: CASRPQYGEAFF.

This clone was detected a few times. V usage is TRBV9 and J usage is TRBJ2-3; D is unclear. Trimming took 0 bases from V and 2 from J, leaving 13 bases between them. Germline CDR1 is SGDLS and CDR2 is YYNGEE. CDR3 length: 16 amino acids. CDR3 region: CASSVGRQANTDTQYF. CDR3 sequence (DNA): TGTGCCAGCAGCGTAGGTCGGCAGGCAAACACAGATACGCAGTATTTT.

The V gene is TRBV6-1, the J gene TRBJ2-1; D gene uncertain. Germline loops: CDR1 MNHNS, CDR2 SASEGT. Between the trimmed V and J ends, which lost 4 bases and 3 bases, there was a span of 19 bases. The CDR3 has 17 residues. CDR3 protein: CASSGGPFRGDYNEQFF. In DNA form, the CDR3 reads TGTGCCAGCAGTGGAGGTCCCTTTCGCGGAGACTACAATGAGCAGTTCTTC.

The J gene is TRBJ1-4, the V gene TRBV9; D is perhaps TRBD1 (5 bases). CDR3 size: 15 residues. Germline V gene lookup returns CDR1 SGDLS and CDR2 YYNGEE. Between the trimmed V and J ends, which lost 3 bases and 7 bases, there was a span of 16 bases. In nucleotides, the CDR3 is TGTGCCAGCAGCGAATCAGGGATATTGACTGAAAAACTGTTTTTT. It is translated as CASSESGILTEKLFF.

The V and J genes are TRBV7-2 and TRBJ2-4; D remains ambiguous. The CDR3 has 15 residues. V lost 6 bases and J 0 bases, leaving 12 bases between the germline ends. Germline loops: CDR1 SGHTA, CDR2 FQGNSA. CDR3 coding DNA: TGTGCCAGCAGTCCGGGCGGCAGAGCCAAAAACATTCAGTACTTC. Protein sequence: CASSPGGRAKNIQYF.

This clone counts as medium-sized. The CDR3 sequence: CASSPHQVRTEAFF. The CDR3 coding sequence is TGTGCCAGCAGTCCCCATCAGGTGAGGACTGAAGCTTTCTTT. J is TRBJ1-1 and V is TRBV28; D gene unclear. Trimming removed 5 bases at V and 5 bases at J, with 15 bases between. CDR1 MDHEN and CDR2 SYDVKM come from the germline V gene. CDR3 length: 14 amino acids.

J is TRBJ2-1 and V is TRBV13; the D is unclear. Trimming removed 1 base at V and 0 bases at J, with 4 bases between. Germline V gene data show CDR1 as PRHDT and CDR2 as FYEKMQ (reference sequence). The CDR3 covers 14 residues. Written as DNA, the CDR3 is TGTGCCAGCAGCTTAGCCGCCTCCTACAATGAGCAGTTCTTC. It specifies CASSLAASYNEQFF.

The V call is TRBV29-1, the J call TRBJ2-5; either TRBD1 or TRBD2 may supply D (5 bases each). This CDR3 spans 12 amino acids. Germline CDR1 is SQVTM and CDR2 is ANQGSEA. V lost 4 bases, J lost 6 bases, and 12 bases lay in between. The CDR3 region is CSVVDGGKTQYF. The DNA of the CDR3 is TGCAGCGTTGTAGATGGGGGAAAGACCCAGTACTTC.

The chain uses TRBV6-5 and TRBJ1-2; possibly TRBD1 for D (5 bases). Looked up from germline, CDR1 is MNHEY and CDR2 is SVGAGI. This CDR3 is built from 14 residues. The CDR3 DNA reads TGTGCGACCCGAGGGGCAGCTTCTAACTATGGCTACACCTTC. This codes for CATRGAASNYGYTF.

Here the CDR3 reads CAWRDRGNTEAFF. The CDR3 DNA reads TGTGCCTGGAGGGACAGGGGGAACACTGAAGCTTTCTTT. The chain has TRBV30 and TRBJ1-1; 9 nucleotides line up with TRBD1. The CDR3 is made up of 13 amino acids. CDR1 and CDR2 from the germline V gene are GTSNPN and SVGIG (reference sequence). The trim removed 3 bases at V and 1 base at J, leaving 0 bases unmatched.